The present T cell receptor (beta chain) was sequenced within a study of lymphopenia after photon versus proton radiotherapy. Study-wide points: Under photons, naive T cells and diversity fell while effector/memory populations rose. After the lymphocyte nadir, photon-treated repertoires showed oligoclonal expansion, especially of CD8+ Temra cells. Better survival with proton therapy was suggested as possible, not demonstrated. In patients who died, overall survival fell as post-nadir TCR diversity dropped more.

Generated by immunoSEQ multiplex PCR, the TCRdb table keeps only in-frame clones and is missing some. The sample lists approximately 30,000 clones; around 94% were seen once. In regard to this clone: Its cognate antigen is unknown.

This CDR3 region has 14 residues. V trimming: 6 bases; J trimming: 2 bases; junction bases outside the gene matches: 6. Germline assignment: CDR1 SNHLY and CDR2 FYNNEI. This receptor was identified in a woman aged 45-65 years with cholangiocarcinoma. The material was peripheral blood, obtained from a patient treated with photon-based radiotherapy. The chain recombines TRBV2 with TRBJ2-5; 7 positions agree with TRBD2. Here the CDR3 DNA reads TGTGCCAGCAGCGGGCGGACTAGACAAGAGACCCAGTACTTC. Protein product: CASSGRTRQETQYF.